This passage covers 30 T cell receptor beta chains from one sample sequenced in a study of blood T cells in healthy people across ages. Sample-barcoded 5' priming and a J-beta primer mix drove a second PCR of 7 to 11 cycles. From the 5' RACE reads, TCRdb called clonotypes with MiXCR, one entry per CDR3 protein. The sample has about 1,000,000 distinct CDR3 sequences; 45% are singletons. The sample comprised blood. Receptor source: a woman aged 55 to 70 in good health.

This chain joins TRBV11-3 and TRBJ2-1; D is tentatively TRBD1 or TRBD2 (5 bases each). Germline CDR1 SGHNT, CDR2 YENEEA. The V end lost 5 bases, the J end lost 13 bases, and 21 bases lay between the germline ends. The CDR3 extends over 14 amino acids. This chain's CDR3 is CASSRPGPQETQFF. Here the CDR3 DNA reads TGTGCCAGCAGCCGACCGGGACCCCAAGAGACCCAGTTCTTC.

The CDR3 reads CASSQPGQGAYNEQFF. The DNA for the CDR3 is TGCGCCAGCAGCCAGCCGGGACAGGGGGCCTACAATGAGCAGTTCTTC. The chain joins TRBV4-1 to TRBJ2-1; the match to TRBD1 covers 11 bases. V gave up 3 bases and J gave up 2 bases; unmatched junction bases: 3. The germline V gene has CDR1 MGHRA and CDR2 YSYEKL. The CDR3 loop spans 16 amino acids.

The V call is TRBV6-1, the J call TRBJ2-3, with D unresolved. Trimming took 5 bases from V and 6 from J, leaving 12 bases between them. The CDR3 extends over 13 amino acids. Germline CDR1 reads MNHNS; CDR2 reads SASEGT. The CDR3 is CASSFSLGDTQYF. The DNA of the CDR3 is TGTGCCAGCAGTTTTTCTTTAGGGGATACGCAGTATTTT.

The chain couples TRBV27 to TRBJ1-6; D gene ambiguous. The CDR3 has 13 residues. The V gene's germline CDR1 is MNHEY and CDR2 SMNVEV (reference sequence). Trimming removed 4 bases from V and 8 bases from J, with 9 bases in between. This CDR3 is CASSCLRDSPLHF. The CDR3 nucleotides read TGTGCCAGCAGTTGTTTGCGGGATTCACCCCTCCACTTT.

The rearrangement uses TRBV6-5 and TRBJ1-2; D remains ambiguous. Germline CDR1 reads MNHEY; CDR2 reads SVGAGI. The V gene lost 0 bases and the J gene lost 1 base, with 9 bases spanning the gap. The CDR3 consists of 15 residues. The CDR3 spells CASSYSAGSNYGYTF. CDR3 DNA sequence: TGTGCCAGCAGTTACTCAGCAGGCAGTAACTATGGCTACACCTTC.

This clonotype appeared many times. The rearrangement links TRBV21-1 to TRBJ2-3; the table's D gene call, TRBD2, was not cross checked with the DNA. TRBV21-1 is given as a pseudogene. CDR3 length equals 19 residues. CDR3 sequence: CASSNTSGSTARDTDTQYF. Here the CDR3 DNA reads TGTGCCAGCAGCAATACTAGCGGATCAACCGCGAGGGACACAGATACGCAGTATTTT.

The CDR3 region is CASSLLGLGQPQHF. CDR3 sequence (DNA): TGTGCCAGCAGTTTGTTGGGACTGGGTCAGCCCCAGCATTTT. The chain employs TRBV27 and TRBJ1-5; TRBD1 might be the D (5 bases). V was cut by 3 bases and J by 6 bases, with 12 bases left in between. Germline-derived CDR1 and CDR2 are MNHEY and SMNVEV (reference sequence). The CDR3 loop spans 14 amino acids.

This clonotype was counted a few times. V and J are TRBV4-2 and TRBJ2-5, with TRBD2 matching 7 bases. The CDR3 sequence is 16 residues long. Trimming took 0 bases from V and 2 from J; bases not matched to a gene: 6. CDR1 and CDR2 (germline): LGHNA, YNFKEQ. CDR3 sequence reads: CASSQEASGVQETQYF. As DNA, the CDR3 is TGTGCCAGCAGCCAAGAGGCTAGCGGAGTTCAAGAGACCCAGTACTTC.

The chain recombines TRBV15 with TRBJ2-7; no reliable D call. The CDR3 sequence is 11 residues long. V shed 8 bases and J shed 1 base, with 6 bases lying between them. Germline assignment: CDR1 LNHNV and CDR2 YYDKDF (reference sequence). CDR3 in amino acids: CATASSYEQYF. CDR3 sequence (DNA): TGTGCCACCGCCTCATCCTACGAGCAGTACTTC. Looking up the rest from reference TRBV15 and TRBJ2-7 gives the full variable domain: DAMVIQNPRYQVTQFGKPVTLSCSQTLNHNVMYWYQQKSSQAPKLLFHYYDKDFNNEADTPDNFQSRRPNTSFCFLDIRSPGLGDTAMYLCATASSYEQYFGPGTRLTVT.

The V gene is TRBV15, the J gene TRBJ2-5, with TRBD2 identical over 10 bases. The CDR3 has 15 residues. Germline CDR1 reads LNHNV; CDR2 reads YYDKDF (reference sequence). V lost 3 bases to trimming and J lost 11 bases; unmatched junction nucleotides: 12. In DNA form, the CDR3 reads TGTGCCACCAGCAGCGCTAGCGGGAGCGCTAATGAGCAGTACTTC. This translates into CATSSASGSANEQYF. The variable domain in full, completed from reference TRBV15 and TRBJ2-5, reads DAMVIQNPRYQVTQFGKPVTLSCSQTLNHNVMYWYQQKSSQAPKLLFHYYDKDFNNEADTPDNFQSRRPNTSFCFLDIRSPGLGDTAMYLCATSSASGSANEQYFGPGTRLLVL.

The chain combines TRBV5-1 with TRBJ2-1; 10 positions match TRBD2. The germline CDR1 and CDR2 sequences are SGHRS and YFSETQ. J lost 3 bases, V lost 3 bases, and 9 bases had no gene match. CDR3 length equals 17 residues. The CDR3: CASSSPSLAGNYNEQFF. The CDR3 nucleotides are TGCGCCAGCAGCTCGCCCTCACTAGCGGGGAACTACAATGAGCAGTTCTTC.

V gene TRBV10-3 combines with J gene TRBJ2-5; D gene uncertain. The germline V and J ends were trimmed by 8 bases and 11 bases, with 18 bases remaining between them. There are 12 residues in the CDR3. Germline V gives CDR1 ENHRY, CDR2 SYGVKD. The CDR3: CAIAATYNEQYF. DNA of the CDR3: TGTGCCATCGCGGCCACCTACAATGAGCAGTACTTC.

CDR3 amino acids: CASSPWGGGPSDTQYF. The DNA for the CDR3 is TGTGCCAGCAGCCCCTGGGGGGGAGGCCCTTCTGATACGCAGTATTTT. J is TRBJ2-3 and V is TRBV7-2; 7 nucleotides align to TRBD2. V shed 5 bases and J 6 bases; nucleotides not matched to a gene: 14. The CDR3 is made up of 16 amino acids. Germline CDR1 reads SGHTA; CDR2 reads FQGNSA. The full variable domain, with the rest looked up from reference TRBV7-2 and TRBJ2-3, is GAGVSQSPSNKVTEKGKDVELRCDPISGHTALYWYRQSLGQGLEFLIYFQGNSAPDKSGLPSDRFSAERTGGSVSTLTIQRTQQEDSAVYLCASSPWGGGPSDTQYFGPGTRLTVL.

This chain links TRBV6-5 with TRBJ1-1; 9 bases line up with TRBD1. V trimming: 1 base; J trimming: 1 base; junction bases outside the gene matches: 10. The CDR3 runs to 18 residues. Germline assignment: CDR1 MNHEY and CDR2 SVGAGI. This CDR3 is CASSYYAPQGAKNTEAFF. The CDR3, as DNA: TGTGCCAGCAGTTACTACGCTCCACAGGGGGCGAAGAACACTGAAGCTTTCTTT.

V usage is TRBV20-1 and J usage is TRBJ2-3, with TRBD2 matching 7 bases. CDR3 size: 16 residues. The V gene's germline CDR1 is DFQATT and CDR2 SNEGSKA (reference sequence). Losses at the gene ends were 1 base for V and 0 bases for J; bases not matched to a gene: 7. CDR3 region: CSARGRGLGSTDTQYF. CDR3 nucleotide sequence: TGCAGTGCTAGAGGTAGAGGACTAGGCAGCACAGATACGCAGTATTTT.

This clonotype was found once. This chain links TRBV29-1 with TRBJ1-2; the D gene is possibly TRBD1 (5 bases). Trimming removed 7 bases at V and 4 bases at J, with 16 bases between. CDR1 and CDR2 (germline): SQVTM, ANQGSEA. CDR3 length equals 13 residues. CDR3 in amino acids: CSAGAHGGYGYTF. The CDR3 DNA reads as TGCAGCGCCGGGGCCCACGGTGGCTATGGCTACACCTTC.

The rearrangement joins TRBV5-1 to TRBJ2-1; D not certain. V dropped 0 bases and J dropped 6 bases, with 16 bases sitting between them. This CDR3 comprises 16 residues. Germline loops: CDR1 SGHRS, CDR2 YFSETQ. This CDR3 reads CASSLAGPGLGNEQFF. In nucleotides, the CDR3 is TGCGCCAGCAGCTTGGCCGGGCCCGGGCTGGGCAATGAGCAGTTCTTC.

This rearrangement joins TRBV14 to TRBJ1-3, with D uncertain. Germline V gene sequence: CDR1 SGHDN, CDR2 FVKESK. This CDR3 is 16 amino acids long. V lost 2 bases, J lost 5 bases, and 16 bases lay in between. The CDR3 DNA sequence: TGTGCCAGCAGCCAATCCGGCCCGCGGGCTCGAAACACCATATATTTT. The encoded protein is CASSQSGPRARNTIYF.

This clonotype was recorded a few times. The gene calls are TRBV27 and TRBJ2-5; D gene ambiguous. TRBJ2-7 matches the DNA end more closely, so the J call is doubtful. CDR3 length: 15 amino acids. Germline lookup yields CDR1 MNHEY and CDR2 SMNVEV (reference sequence). This CDR3 reads CASSPSGGRSHEQYF. As DNA, the CDR3 is TGTGCCAGCAGTCCCTCCGGTGGTAGATCCCACGAGCAGTACTTC.

The rearrangement joins TRBV27 to TRBJ1-2; D remains unclear. CDR1 MNHEY and CDR2 SMNVEV come from the germline V gene (reference sequence). The germline V and J ends were trimmed by 6 bases and 4 bases, with 9 bases remaining between them. The CDR3 contains 12 residues. CDR3 sequence: CASRRGVYGYTF. DNA for the CDR3: TGTGCCAGCAGACGTGGGGTCTATGGCTACACCTTC.

This clonotype was seen only a few times. V is TRBV7-3 and J is TRBJ1-6; 8 nucleotides line up with TRBD1. The ends lost 6 bases at V and 12 bases at J; junction bases unmatched: 7. In germline, CDR1 is SGHTA, CDR2 FQGTGA. The CDR3 sequence is 13 residues long. CDR3 DNA sequence: TGTGCCAGCAGAAAGGACAGGGTGGGACCCCTCCACTTT. Translation: CASRKDRVGPLHF.

This chain links TRBV6-5 with TRBJ2-6, with 9 bases matching TRBD2. With V trimmed by 7 bases and J by 0 bases, 10 bases remained unmatched. Germline V gene sequence: CDR1 MNHEY, CDR2 SVGAGI. This CDR3 contains 18 residues. CDR3 in DNA: TGTGCCAGCATTACCCAGCGGGAGGTCCTCTCTGGGGCCAACGTCCTGACTTTC. This translates into CASITQREVLSGANVLTF.

The rearrangement links TRBV28 to TRBJ2-1, with 11 bases aligning to TRBD1. The CDR3 spans 15 residues. The ends lost 3 bases at V and 13 bases at J; junction bases unmatched: 11. From germline, CDR1 is MDHEN and CDR2 SYDVKM. CDR3 protein: CASSLDRGRRETQFF. The CDR3 DNA reads as TGTGCCAGCAGTTTGGACAGGGGGCGCCGGGAGACCCAGTTCTTC.

J is TRBJ2-7 and V is TRBV7-9, with 11 bases matching TRBD2. Trimming took 4 bases from V and 3 from J; bases not matched to a gene: 5. The CDR3 consists of 15 residues. From germline, CDR1 is SEHNR and CDR2 FQNEAQ (reference sequence). CDR3 sequence (DNA): TGTGCCAGCAGCTCCCTAGGGACTAGCGGCTACGAGCAGTACTTC. Protein product: CASSSLGTSGYEQYF. The entire variable domain, with the rest obtained from reference TRBV7-9 and TRBJ2-7, is as follows: DTGVSQNPRHKITKRGQNVTFRCDPISEHNRLYWYRQTLGQGPEFLTYFQNEAQLEKSRLLSDRFSAERPKGSFSTLEIQRTEQGDSAMYLCASSSLGTSGYEQYFGPGTRLTVT.

The chain uses TRBV30 and TRBJ1-5; D call uncertain. Trimming removed 2 bases from V and 3 bases from J, with 8 bases in between. Germline V gene data show CDR1 as GTSNPN and CDR2 as SVGIG (reference sequence). The CDR3 covers 13 residues. CDR3 region: CAWSKGINQPQHF. Here the CDR3 DNA reads TGTGCCTGGAGTAAAGGGATCAATCAGCCCCAGCATTTT.

This sequence joins TRBV4-1 and TRBJ2-1; 7 nucleotides agree with TRBD2. The CDR3 has 16 amino acids. CDR1 is MGHRA and CDR2 is YSYEKL in the germline V gene. After removal of 0 bases from V and 4 bases from J, the junction contained 6 bases not matched to a gene. Here the CDR3 reads CASSQEGAGRYNEQFF. For the CDR3, the DNA is TGCGCCAGCAGCCAAGAGGGAGCGGGACGGTACAATGAGCAGTTCTTC.

CDR3 sequence reads: CASRPSGSVVSYNEQFF. The CDR3 DNA sequence: TGTGCCAGCCGTCCTAGCGGGAGCGTAGTGTCATACAATGAGCAGTTCTTC. This chain links TRBV2 with TRBJ2-1, with 10 bases identical to TRBD2. The CDR3 contains 17 residues. The ends lost 8 bases at V and 4 bases at J; junction bases unmatched: 14. The germline CDR1 and CDR2 sequences are SNHLY and FYNNEI.

This clonotype appeared a single time. The chain joins TRBV4-2 to TRBJ2-3; 8 bases line up with TRBD2. Germline-derived CDR1 and CDR2 are LGHNA and YNFKEQ. The CDR3 spans 17 residues. V shed 0 bases and J 4 bases; nucleotides not matched to a gene: 9. CDR3 in DNA: TGTGCCAGCAGCCAAGAGGTCGCGCGGCGGGAGGCAGATACGCAGTATTTT. Protein product: CASSQEVARREADTQYF.

This clonotype has only a few counts. The J gene is TRBJ2-7, the V gene TRBV7-2; no clear D. V lost 4 bases, J lost 2 bases, and 12 bases lay in between. There are 14 residues in the CDR3. Germline V lookup: CDR1 SGHTA, CDR2 FQGNSA. The CDR3 sequence is CASSSNLGPYEQYF. The CDR3 bases are TGTGCCAGCAGCTCAAACCTCGGTCCCTACGAGCAGTACTTC.

This clonotype has a handful of counts. The J gene is TRBJ1-6, the V gene TRBV20-1; unclear D gene. The V gene's germline CDR1 is DFQATT and CDR2 SNEGSKA (reference sequence). Trimming left V 1 base short and J 3 bases short, with 10 bases between. The CDR3 has 15 amino acids. The CDR3 DNA reads as TGCAGTGCTAGAGTTACAGACCACTATAATTCACCCCTCCACTTT. Its translation is CSARVTDHYNSPLHF.